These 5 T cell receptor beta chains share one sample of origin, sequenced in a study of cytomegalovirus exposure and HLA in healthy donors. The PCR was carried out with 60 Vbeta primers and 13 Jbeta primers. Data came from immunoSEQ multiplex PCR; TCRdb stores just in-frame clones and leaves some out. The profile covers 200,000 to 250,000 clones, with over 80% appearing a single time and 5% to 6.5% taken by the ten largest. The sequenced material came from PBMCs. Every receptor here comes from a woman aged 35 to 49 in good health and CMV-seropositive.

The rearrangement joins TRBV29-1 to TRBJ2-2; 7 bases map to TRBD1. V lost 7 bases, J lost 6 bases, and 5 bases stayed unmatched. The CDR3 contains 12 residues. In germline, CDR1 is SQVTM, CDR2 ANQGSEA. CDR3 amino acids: CSGIRGPGELFF. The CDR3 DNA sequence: TGCAGCGGGATAAGGGGGCCCGGGGAGCTGTTTTTT.

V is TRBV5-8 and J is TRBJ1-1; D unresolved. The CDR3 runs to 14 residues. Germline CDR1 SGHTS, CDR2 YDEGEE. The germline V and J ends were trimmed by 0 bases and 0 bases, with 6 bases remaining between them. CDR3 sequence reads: CASSLDSMNTEAFF. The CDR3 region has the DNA TGTGCCAGCAGCTTGGATAGCATGAACACTGAAGCTTTCTTT.

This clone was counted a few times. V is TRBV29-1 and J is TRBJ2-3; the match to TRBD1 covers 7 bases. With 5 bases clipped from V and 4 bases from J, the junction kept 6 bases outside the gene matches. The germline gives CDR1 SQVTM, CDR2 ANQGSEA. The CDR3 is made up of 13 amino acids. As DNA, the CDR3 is TGCAGCGTTAACAGGGGTTGGGCAGATACGCAGTATTTT. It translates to CSVNRGWADTQYF.

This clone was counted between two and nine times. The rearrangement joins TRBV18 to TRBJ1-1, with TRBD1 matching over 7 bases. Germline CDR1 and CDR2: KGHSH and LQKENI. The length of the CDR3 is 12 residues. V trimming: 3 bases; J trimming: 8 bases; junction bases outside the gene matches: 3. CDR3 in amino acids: CASSPSGQEAFF. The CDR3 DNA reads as TGTGCCAGCTCACCTTCGGGACAGGAAGCTTTCTTT.

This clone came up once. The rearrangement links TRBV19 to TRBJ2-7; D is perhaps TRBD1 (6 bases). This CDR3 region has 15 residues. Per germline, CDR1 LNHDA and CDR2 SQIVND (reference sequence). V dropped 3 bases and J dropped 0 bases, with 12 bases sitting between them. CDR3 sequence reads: CASSIGQPRSYEQYF. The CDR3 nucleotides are TGTGCCAGTAGTATCGGACAGCCCCGCTCCTACGAGCAGTACTTC.